This T cell receptor (beta chain) is from a study of cytomegalovirus exposure and HLA in healthy donors (dated by TCRdb to about 2017). Broadly, across the study: According to an earlier analysis of 587 of the donors, 200 million or so T cells yielded 90 million to 130 million unique TCR beta sequences and around 300 Gb of sequence data. An early release covering 550 to 700 HLA-typed donors comprised about 300 gigabases of sequencing data and around 80 million unique TCR sequences. Among the roughly 380 genotyped donors, about 85% belonged to the genetic ancestry cluster associated with self-reported Caucasian donors. The study aimed to test whether signatures of past pathogen exposure could be identified by cataloging public T cell receptors. The study profiled the T cell repertoires of 500 to 800 subjects by immunosequencing and related them to cytomegalovirus serostatus. Besides the first cohort of roughly 660 subjects, a separate validation cohort made up of 90 to 150 different subjects was used. To predict cytomegalovirus infection status, the study brought together high-throughput TCR immunosequencing, statistical association of individual TCRs with disease status, and machine learning. A later analysis re-analyzed previously published TCR beta repertoires from 666 donors and added high-resolution HLA genotyping to study TCR occurrence patterns. The later analysis used no new phenotypic data to find candidate immune exposures, relying instead on TCR beta sequences and their occurrence across donors. To decide whether each TCR beta V gene segment behaved as functional or pseudogenic, an earlier analysis of fewer than 750 of the donors relied on high-throughput TCR beta sequencing. Donor age, sex, ethnicity and CMV serostatus were collected together with the repertoire data. A later genetic analysis took genome-wide SNP genotypes for about three fifths of the 666 donors and used that subset as a discovery cohort. All discovery cohort repertoires had been generated using a single sequencing platform. HLA typing included class I and class II loci at four-digit resolution. Typing coverage differed by locus: A, B, C, DRB1 and DQB1 were typed in roughly 629-640 donors, DQA1 in 500 to 550, DPA1 in approximately 610, and DPB1 in roughly 470. About five DR-DQ haplotypes were treated as single units for association and clustering because of strong linkage in the cohort. On average, roughly 240,000 unique TCR beta nucleotide sequences were sequenced per donor among some 420 genotyped donors of the cohort, with roughly 18% of those sequences being non-productive. Summary of the overall study and its limitations: In vitro tests confirmed that a few of the cytomegalovirus-associated TCR beta chains recognize cytomegalovirus antigens. About 15 rarely observed V segments, including chromosome 9 orphons, were excluded from the earlier analysis of almost 600 of the donors because counts were too low. For the cohort, immune exposure information was limited to CMV serostatus. A later analysis reported that several top co-occurrence clusters appeared linked to parvovirus B19, influenza, CMV and Epstein-Barr virus. Because the 87-base-pair reads could not distinguish some IMGT-functional V segments, including TRBV6-2 and TRBV6-3, those segments were excluded. Most CMV-associated TCR beta chains appeared to be HLA-restricted in a later analysis, and the HLA associations seemed to be driven largely by CMV exposure. A later genetic analysis reported fewer N-insertions in productive TCRs among donors in an Asian-associated ancestry cluster than the roughly 700-donor mean. A later analysis associated around 16,000 TCR beta sequences with specific HLA alleles at a false discovery rate of 0.05. The classifier was reported to diagnose cytomegalovirus status with high specificity and sensitivity in both the original and validation cohorts. A later genetic analysis associated a missense DCLRE1C variant with V-gene and J-gene trimming of TCR beta chains, and an independent cohort replicated the association. A group of highly shared sequence variants was considered likely to be a technical artifact of the sequencing pipeline. A further reported finding was that TCR beta sequences accurately predicted the HLA-A and HLA-B alleles for most subjects in the first cohort. This cohort had only TCR beta chains sequenced, and the lack of alpha or paired-chain data limited which features could be detected. When HLA alleles, especially DR and DQ, strongly co-occurred, TCR associations were difficult to assign to individual alleles. While some public TCRs were present in many individuals, most TCR sequences turned up only very rarely across donors. The presence/absence analyses assumed that sequencing depth was roughly uniform across donors, and that assumption may not be true. In a later analysis, HLA-associated TCR beta chains showed more clonal expansion and lower generation probabilities than non-associated chains that were equally common. According to a later analysis, TCR association rates differed among HLA loci, with DRB1 alleles showing the most associated TCRs and HLA-C alleles showing the fewest. The study listed approximately 150 TCR beta chains as associated with cytomegalovirus. Broadly in line with IMGT annotations, most TCR beta V segments showed up in productive rearrangements about 87% or about 30% of the time in an earlier analysis of around 600 of the donors. Because some donors lacked HLA typing at each locus, the association tests relied only on the typed subset. Correlated functional status among segregating V segments might be attributable to linkage disequilibrium, but an unknown experimental factor could not be ruled out. It was suggested by the authors that the approach could potentially be generalized to other disease states and immunological phenotypes.

Ends trimmed: V by 7 bases, J by 3 bases; bases unmatched to a gene: 11. Sequences SNHLY (CDR1) and FYNNEI (CDR2) are obtained from the germline V gene. The CDR3 covers 15 residues, taking in both the cysteine and the phenylalanine. The CDR3 DNA has 45 bases and is translated from base 1. Regarding this clone: Its specific antigen is unknown. No qualities accompany the bases; no much larger clone lies one base away.

To prepare the library, the immunoSEQ multiplex PCR assay was applied. A mixture of 60 forward primers for TCR Vbeta segments and 13 reverse primers for TCR Jbeta segments was used in the multiplex PCR. A multiplex PCR assay on genomic DNA amplified the CDR3 region of rearranged TCR beta genes. The Illumina HiSeq System was used to sequence the amplified TCR beta libraries as 87-base-pair reads. In the paper's pipeline: A later analysis tallied some 79 million unique TCR beta chains across the 666 repertoires, and around 12 million of those chains were shared by two or more donors. Raw reads were error-corrected and collapsed into unique sequences with a nearest-neighbor algorithm that merged closely related sequences to remove PCR and sequencing errors. Alignment of CDR3 sequences to IMGT reference sequences was used to assign V, D and J gene segments. Each retained sequence needed at least a six-nucleotide match to both a V gene segment and a J gene segment. Rearrangements were called productive when the CDR3 lacked stop codons and stayed in frame with V and J; all others were non-productive. Following IMGT convention, CDR3 was defined as the stretch from the second conserved V-encoded cysteine up to the conserved J-encoded phenylalanine. In an earlier analysis of more than 550 of the donors, sequences lacking an unambiguous match to a single V gene segment were excluded. In an earlier analysis of 587 of the donors, V segments were called functional above 56.7% productive rearrangements and were called segregating when the between-donor standard deviation exceeded 5%. A statistical classification framework was developed to diagnose cytomegalovirus status using the catalog of TCR beta chain sequences. In a later analysis, V and J genes were assigned by comparing TCR nucleotide sequences against IMGT/GENE-DB human TR gene sequences. Using the TCRdist pipeline, a later analysis assigned CDR3 sequences along with most-parsimonious VDJ recombination scenarios. A later analysis defined each TCR beta chain by its CDR3 amino acid sequence plus V-gene family, and excluded reads lacking a unique V-gene family. A later analysis removed roughly 590 highly shared, low-generation-probability nucleotide sequences to deal with suspected cross-contamination and a sequencing artifact. In a later analysis, a clonal expansion index for each public chain was calculated from normalized within-repertoire ranks of inferred template counts. Generation probabilities in a later analysis came from a VDJ recombination model fitted to out-of-frame rearrangements, and those results were checked against IGoR. In a later analysis, TCR-TCR, TCR-HLA and TCR-CMV co-occurrence was scored with hypergeometric tests, and a repertoire-size bias correction was applied to TCR pairs. In a later analysis, false discovery rates were estimated by permuting HLA or CMV assignments 20 times. In a later analysis, co-occurring TCRs were grouped using DBSCAN, with TCRdist sequence similarity added in when clustering inside HLA-allele-positive subsets. Co-occurrence clustering excluded repertoires with fewer than 30,000 or more than 120,000 public chains, plus five with anomalous nucleotide sharing. The table was pulled from immuneACCESS by TCRdb, which kept in-frame rearrangements only. Such tables lose some clones; where checked, under half of the loss comes from unresolved V genes, and the rest has no known cause. D and trimming come from the DNA, and the V and J calls and clone size come from that table. The sample records 95,000 to 150,000 clones, around 76% of which are singletons. The biggest ten clones account for approximately 28% of the sample.

The cohort consisted of some 730 healthy bone marrow donors. At the time of sampling, every cohort member was nominally healthy, though immune exposures that went unrecorded were likely present. The donor tested CMV seropositive, placing the donor among the roughly 300 seropositive members of the cohort. Each donor provided a peripheral blood sample, and peripheral blood mononuclear cells were used for TCR beta sequencing. Genomic DNA extraction from the blood cell samples was performed with the Qiagen DNeasy Blood Extraction Kit. The source is a man aged 55-75 years in good health and CMV-seropositive. Sequenced material: PBMCs. Rearrangement joined TRBV2 to TRBJ1-1; 7 central bases correspond to TRBD1. The CDR3: CASTARLTGDTEAFF. The bases read TGTGCCAGCACTGCCAGACTCACAGGGGACACTGAAGCTTTCTTT.